This T cell receptor (beta chain) is from a study of T cell repertoires in cytomegalovirus infection. TCRdb reanalysed the reads using MiXCR and keeps one entry per CDR3 protein. The table includes just under 550,000 distinct CDR3 sequences, about 26% detected once. A few counts support this clonotype. CDR3 size: 19 residues. Germline assignment: CDR1 SGHVS and CDR2 FNYEAQ. V was shortened by 5 bases and J by 0 bases, with 20 bases between the two germline ends. The specimen was PBMCs. The origin of this receptor is a human donor in good health (CMV status not recorded). Some clones in this sample may be carry-over from other donors' samples. The chain uses TRBV7-6 and TRBJ2-6, with D perhaps TRBD1 (6 bases). CDR3: CASSPHRTDLYSGANVLTF. As DNA, the CDR3 is TGTGCCAGCAGCCCCCATCGGACAGACTTATACTCTGGGGCCAACGTCCTGACTTTC.